This T cell receptor beta chain was documented in a study of T cell responses to AZD1222 COVID-19 vaccine. About this clone: The antigen is not known.

General study results and limits: White British ancestry dominated among donors, who included more females, and clonal diversity was possibly underestimated. Seropositive at baseline were only a handful of AZD1222 recipients. Nearly half of unique spike-specific TCRs reportedly avoided B.1.351 and B.1.1.7 mutated regions. Spike-specific TCR depth and breadth grew after two AZD1222 doses.

CDR3 length: 13 amino acids. V was clipped by 4 bases and J by 14 bases; unmatched bases: 13. Germline V gene lookup returns CDR1 GTSNPN and CDR2 SVGIG (reference sequence). The assay was immunoSEQ multiplex PCR, and TCRdb's table has in-frame clones only and misses some. Here the sample spans about 120,000 clones, about 87% being singletons. The starting material was peripheral blood, obtained on day 0 of AZD1222 vaccination. V and J are TRBV30 and TRBJ1-1; the match to TRBD1 covers 10 bases. The TCR was taken from an adult in good health. The CDR3 reads CAWTDRGRYEGFF. DNA of the CDR3: TGTGCCTGGACAGACAGGGGGCGGTACGAGGGGTTCTTT.